A selection of T cell receptor beta chains follows, all from one sample in a study of blood T cell repertoires in COVID-19. The repertoire was sequenced with immunoSEQ multiplex PCR; TCRdb's copy has only in-frame clones and lacks some. The table lists 220,000 or so clones, 90% to 95% of them singletons, with over 0.75% in the top ten. Sequencing was carried out using peripheral blood. All receptors derive from a man aged 55 to 70 with COVID-19, enrolled during active disease. Both conserved end residues are part of each CDR3. A D gene is named only where the DNA matches it firmly. Size is omitted from some rows. Given values are once, few, many or a class for expanded clones.

16	TRBV19	-	TRBJ1-4	-	TGTGCCAGTAGTATACAGGGTAGTGTTCAGAATGAAAAACTGTTTTTT	CASSIQGSVQNEKLFF
13	TRBV29-1	-	TRBJ1-2	-	TGCAGCGTTGAGGGGAGGGGGGACTATGGCTACACCTTC	CSVEGRGDYGYTF
16	TRBV19	-	TRBJ1-5	once	TGTGCCAGTAGTATAGGAACGGGGACACACAATCAGCCCCAGCATTTT	CASSIGTGTHNQPQHF
13	TRBV11-2	-	TRBJ2-1	-	TGTGCCAGCAGCTTAGTAGGGGTGGATGAGCAGTTCTTC	CASSLVGVDEQFF
12	TRBV27	-	TRBJ1-2	-	TGTGCCAGCAGTACGGGTCGCTATGGCTACACCTTC	CASSTGRYGYTF
15	TRBV6-5	-	TRBJ1-3	-	TGTGCCAGCATATTCAGGGGTTCCGGTGGAAACACCATATATTTT	CASIFRGSGGNTIYF
12	TRBV29-1	-	TRBJ1-4	-	TGCAGCGCCGGGGGACTGAATGAAAAACTGTTTTTT	CSAGGLNEKLFF
17	TRBV19	TRBD2	TRBJ2-6	-	TGTGCCAGTATTCAGGGAGCGGGGGAGACTGGGGCCAACGTCCTGACTTTC	CASIQGAGETGANVLTF
14	TRBV12-5	-	TRBJ1-6	-	TGTGCTAGTGGCCTCAGCTCCTATAATTCACCCCTCCACTTT	CASGLSSYNSPLHF
18	TRBV29-1	-	TRBJ2-4	-	TGCAGCGCCACTCCCCCGATGACAGGGACTCTAGCCAAAAACATTCAGTACTTC	CSATPPMTGTLAKNIQYF
14	TRBV9	-	TRBJ2-3	-	TGTGCCAGCAGCGTAGACGGGAGCACAGATACGCAGTATTTT	CASSVDGSTDTQYF
15	TRBV6-2/TRBV6-3	TRBD2	TRBJ2-7	-	TGTGCCAGCAGTACCCAGCGGGAGGGACCCTACGAGCAGTACTTC	CASSTQREGPYEQYF
14	TRBV5-1	-	TRBJ1-1	-	TGCGCCAGCAGGCAGGGGTCCCCGGACACTGAAGCTTTCTTT	CASRQGSPDTEAFF
15	TRBV11-3	TRBD1	TRBJ2-3	-	TGTGCCAGCAGCCCCGGACAGGGGAGCACAGATACGCAGTATTTT	CASSPGQGSTDTQYF
15	TRBV3-1/TRBV3-2	TRBD1	TRBJ2-1	-	TGTGCCAGCAGCGGCGACAGGGTATCCCAGTATGAGCAGTTCTTC	CASSGDRVSQYEQFF
16	TRBV5-4	-	TRBJ2-6	-	TGTGCCAGCACCTTTAGAAGTAACTCTGGGGCCAACGTCCTGACTTTC	CASTFRSNSGANVLTF
14	TRBV10-1	-	TRBJ1-4	-	TGCGCCAGCAGCTCAGACTCAACTAATGAAAAACTGTTTTTT	CASSSDSTNEKLFF
15	TRBV6-2/TRBV6-3	TRBD1	TRBJ2-7	-	TGTGCCAGCAGCTCCTGGGCAGGGGGAGCCTACGAGCAGTACTTC	CASSSWAGGAYEQYF
13	TRBV5-8	-	TRBJ1-5	-	TGTGCCAGCAGCTTGGGGCCCTCACAGCCCCAGCATTTT	CASSLGPSQPQHF
15	TRBV21-1	-	TRBJ2-7	-	TGTGCCAGCAGCAAAAATCCAGGGGTGTTCGGGGAGCAGTACTTC	CASSKNPGVFGEQYF
19	TRBV19	-	TRBJ2-6	-	TGTGCCAGTAGCAGGCAGGGTTCCCCCCCTACTCTTAGGGCCAACGTCCTGACTTTC	CASSRQGSPPTLRANVLTF
15	TRBV5-1	TRBD2	TRBJ2-1	-	TGCGCCAGCAGAAACACTAGCGGGACTTGGAATGAGCAGTTCTTC	CASRNTSGTWNEQFF
16	TRBV7-9	-	TRBJ2-3	-	TGTGCCAGCAGCTATAGACTAGGGGTAATCACAGATACGCAGTATTTT	CASSYRLGVITDTQYF
14	TRBV2	TRBD1	TRBJ1-5	-	TGTGCCAGCAGTGGTGGGACAGGCAATCAGCCCCAGCATTTT	CASSGGTGNQPQHF
13	TRBV7-3	TRBD1	TRBJ1-2	-	TGTGCCAGCAGCCTAGACAGGGACTATGGCTACACCTTC	CASSLDRDYGYTF
15	TRBV3-1/TRBV3-2	TRBD1	TRBJ2-7	-	TGTGCCAGCAGCCCTCTCGACAGGGTGGACTACGAGCAGTACTTC	CASSPLDRVDYEQYF
13	TRBV28	-	TRBJ1-1	-	TGTGCCAGCAGTTTATCAGGGCCCACTGAAGCTTTCTTT	CASSLSGPTEAFF
15	TRBV18	TRBD1	TRBJ2-1	-	TGTGCCAGCTCACTTGGGACAGGGGGCATGAATGAGCAGTTCTTC	CASSLGTGGMNEQFF
15	TRBV4-1	TRBD1	TRBJ2-3	-	TGCGCCAGCAGCCCACTCGACAGGGGGCGGGATACGCAGTATTTT	CASSPLDRGRDTQYF
13	TRBV30	-	TRBJ1-2	-	TGTGCCTGGACGATCTCTTCGGACATCGGCTACACCTTC	CAWTISSDIGYTF
17	TRBV30	-	TRBJ2-4	-	TGTGCCTGGAGTGTAGGCCACGGGGGACTAGCCAAAAACATTCAGTACTTC	CAWSVGHGGLAKNIQYF
13	TRBV19	-	TRBJ2-1	-	TGTGCCAGTAGTATCCCCCGAGGGAATGAGCAGTTCTTC	CASSIPRGNEQFF
15	TRBV5-1	TRBD2	TRBJ2-1	-	TGCGCCAGCAGCTTGAGCGGGAGCTCCTACAATGAGCAGTTCTTC	CASSLSGSSYNEQFF
15	TRBV5-1	TRBD2	TRBJ2-1	-	TGCGCCAGCAGCACGACTAGCGGACTCTACAATGAGCAGTTCTTC	CASSTTSGLYNEQFF
16	TRBV5-1	TRBD2	TRBJ2-3	-	TGCGCCAGCAGCTGGACTAGCGGGGGAGGCACAGATACGCAGTATTTT	CASSWTSGGGTDTQYF
15	TRBV29-1	TRBD2	TRBJ2-3	-	TGCAGCGTTGATCTTCGGGGGGTTGGCACAGATACGCAGTATTTT	CSVDLRGVGTDTQYF
15	TRBV18	-	TRBJ1-2	-	TGTGCCAGCTCACCAATAGACAGCCAGAACTATGGCTACACCTTC	CASSPIDSQNYGYTF
14	TRBV4-1	-	TRBJ1-2	-	TGCGCCAGCAGCCAGGTAGTAGGGGACTATGGCTACACCTTC	CASSQVVGDYGYTF
15	TRBV18	-	TRBJ1-2	-	TGTGCCAGCTCACCATCGAACACAGCTTACTATGGCTACACCTTC	CASSPSNTAYYGYTF